This T cell receptor beta chain was observed in a study of T-cell reconstitution after alpha-beta-depleted transplantation in children. This clonotype was counted a few times. The target antigen is unknown. General study points: One year after transplant, T-cell counts and diversity came mostly from newly produced T cells. In patients about two months after transplant, alpha-beta T cells reportedly arose from several hundred expanded graft clones. Some patients owed their high day-60 TCRbeta diversity to surviving recipient T cells and thymic progenitors.

The V gene's germline CDR1 is MNHEY and CDR2 SMNVEV (reference sequence). Trimming removed 2 bases from V and 6 bases from J, with 14 bases in between. This CDR3 is 14 amino acids long. Construction of the TCRbeta library involved unique molecular identifiers. TCRdb ran MiXCR on the PCR reads and lists one entry per CDR3 protein. The sample shows some 840,000 distinct CDR3 sequences, roughly 15% of them seen only once. The rearrangement links TRBV27 to TRBJ2-7, with D unclear. Here the sequenced sample was PBMCs, mostly from graft donor cells, taken 360 days after TCRalphabeta/CD19-depleted stem cell transplant. The clonotype was recovered from a male patient younger than 18 who had a stem cell transplant for acute lymphoblastic leukemia, so the T cells may come from the graft donor. CDR3 in DNA: TGTGCCAGCAGTTTAGGCCCTTTAAGTCGCGAGCAGTACTTC. Protein: CASSLGPLSREQYF.